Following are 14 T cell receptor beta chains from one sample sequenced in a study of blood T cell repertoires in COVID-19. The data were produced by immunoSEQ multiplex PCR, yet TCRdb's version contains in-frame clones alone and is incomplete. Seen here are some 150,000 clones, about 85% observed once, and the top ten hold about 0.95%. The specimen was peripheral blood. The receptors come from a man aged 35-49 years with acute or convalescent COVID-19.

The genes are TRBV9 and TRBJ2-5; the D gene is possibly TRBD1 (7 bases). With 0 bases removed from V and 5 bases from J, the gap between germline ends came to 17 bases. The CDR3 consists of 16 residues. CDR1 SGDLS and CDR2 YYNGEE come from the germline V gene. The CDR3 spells CASSVAGDREVETQYF. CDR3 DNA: TGTGCCAGCAGCGTAGCAGGTGACAGGGAGGTGGAGACCCAGTACTTC.

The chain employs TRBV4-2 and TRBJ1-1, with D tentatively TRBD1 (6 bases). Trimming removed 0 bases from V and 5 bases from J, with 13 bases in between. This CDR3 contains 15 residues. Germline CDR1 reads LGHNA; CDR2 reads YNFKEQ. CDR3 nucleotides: TGTGCCAGCAGCCAAGATCCCACAGGGAAGACTGAAGCTTTCTTT. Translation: CASSQDPTGKTEAFF.

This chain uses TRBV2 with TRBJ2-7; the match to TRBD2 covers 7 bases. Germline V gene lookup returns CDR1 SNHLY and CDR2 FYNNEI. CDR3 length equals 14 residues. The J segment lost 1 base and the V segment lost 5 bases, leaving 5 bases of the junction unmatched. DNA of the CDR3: TGTGCCAGCAGTAGCGGGGCGGGGTCCTACGAGCAGTACTTC. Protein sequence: CASSSGAGSYEQYF. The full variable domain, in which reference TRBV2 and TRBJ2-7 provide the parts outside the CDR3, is EPEVTQTPSHQVTQMGQEVILRCVPISNHLYFYWYRQILGQKVEFLVSFYNNEISEKSEIFDDQFSVERPDGSNFTLKIRSTKLEDSAMYFCASSSGAGSYEQYFGPGTRLTVT.

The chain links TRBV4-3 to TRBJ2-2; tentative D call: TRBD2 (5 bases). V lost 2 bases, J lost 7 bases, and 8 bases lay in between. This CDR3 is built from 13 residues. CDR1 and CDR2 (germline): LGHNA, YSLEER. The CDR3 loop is CASSQRGYGELFF. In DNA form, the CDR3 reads TGCGCCAGCAGCCAAAGAGGGTACGGGGAGCTGTTTTTT.

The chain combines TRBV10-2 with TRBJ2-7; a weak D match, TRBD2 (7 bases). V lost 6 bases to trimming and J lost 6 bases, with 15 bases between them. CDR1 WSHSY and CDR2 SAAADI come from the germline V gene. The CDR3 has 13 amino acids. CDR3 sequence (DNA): TGCGCCAGCAGGCCTTGGGGAGGGGGCGAGCAGTACTTC. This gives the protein CASRPWGGGEQYF.

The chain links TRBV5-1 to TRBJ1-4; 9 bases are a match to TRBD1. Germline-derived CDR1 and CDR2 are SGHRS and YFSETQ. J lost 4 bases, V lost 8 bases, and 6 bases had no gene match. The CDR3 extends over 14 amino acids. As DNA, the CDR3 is TGCGCCAGTACACAGGGGGCTATTAATGAAAAACTGTTTTTT. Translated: CASTQGAINEKLFF.

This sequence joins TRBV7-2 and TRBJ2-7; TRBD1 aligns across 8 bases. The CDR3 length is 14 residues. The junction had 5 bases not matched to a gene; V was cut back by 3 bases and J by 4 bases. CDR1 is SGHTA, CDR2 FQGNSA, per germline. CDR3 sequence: CASSFDRGVYEQYF. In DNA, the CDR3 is TGTGCCAGCAGCTTTGACAGGGGTGTGTACGAGCAGTACTTC.

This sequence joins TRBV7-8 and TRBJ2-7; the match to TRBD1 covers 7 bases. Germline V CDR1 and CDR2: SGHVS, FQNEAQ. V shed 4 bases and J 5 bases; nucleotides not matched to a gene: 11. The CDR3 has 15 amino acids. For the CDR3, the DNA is TGTGCCAGCAGCTCCCGGGACAGATCTACAAACGAGCAGTACTTC. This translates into CASSSRDRSTNEQYF. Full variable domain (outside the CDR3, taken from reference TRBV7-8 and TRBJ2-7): GAGVSQSPRYKVAKRGQDVALRCDPISGHVSLFWYQQALGQGPEFLTYFQNEAQLDKSGLPSDRFFAERPEGSVSTLKIQRTQQEDSAVYLCASSSRDRSTNEQYFGPGTRLTVT.

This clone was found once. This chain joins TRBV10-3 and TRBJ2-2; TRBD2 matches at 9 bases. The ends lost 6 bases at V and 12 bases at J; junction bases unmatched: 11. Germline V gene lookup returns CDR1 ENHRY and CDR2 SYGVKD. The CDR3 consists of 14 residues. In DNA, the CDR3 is TGTGCCATCAGCGCCATCGGGGCGGGGGGGCAGCTGTTTTTT. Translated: CAISAIGAGGQLFF.

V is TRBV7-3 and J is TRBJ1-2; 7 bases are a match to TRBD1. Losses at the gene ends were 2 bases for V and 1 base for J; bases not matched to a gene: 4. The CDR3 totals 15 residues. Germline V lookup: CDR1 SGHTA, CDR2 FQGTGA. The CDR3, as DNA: TGTGCCAGCAGCTTATCATCAGGGGGTAACTATGGCTACACCTTC. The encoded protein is CASSLSSGGNYGYTF.

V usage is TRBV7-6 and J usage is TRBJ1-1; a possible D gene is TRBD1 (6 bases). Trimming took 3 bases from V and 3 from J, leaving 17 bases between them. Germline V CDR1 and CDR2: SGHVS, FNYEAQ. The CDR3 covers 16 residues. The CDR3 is CASSLPGGADYTEAFF. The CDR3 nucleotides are TGTGCCAGCAGCTTGCCCGGGGGGGCAGATTACACTGAAGCTTTCTTT.

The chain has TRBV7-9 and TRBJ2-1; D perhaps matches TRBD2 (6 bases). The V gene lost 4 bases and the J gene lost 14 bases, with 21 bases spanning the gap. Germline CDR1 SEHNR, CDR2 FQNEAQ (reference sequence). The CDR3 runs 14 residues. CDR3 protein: CASSSFQWGLKKFF. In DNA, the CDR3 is TGTGCCAGCAGCTCGTTCCAGTGGGGACTTAAAAAGTTCTTC.

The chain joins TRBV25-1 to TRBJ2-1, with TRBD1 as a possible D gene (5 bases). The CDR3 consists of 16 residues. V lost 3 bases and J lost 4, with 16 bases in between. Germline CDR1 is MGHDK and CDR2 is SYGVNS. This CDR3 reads CASSDGDSGTYNEQFF. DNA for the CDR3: TGTGCCAGCAGTGATGGAGACAGTGGTACGTACAATGAGCAGTTCTTC.

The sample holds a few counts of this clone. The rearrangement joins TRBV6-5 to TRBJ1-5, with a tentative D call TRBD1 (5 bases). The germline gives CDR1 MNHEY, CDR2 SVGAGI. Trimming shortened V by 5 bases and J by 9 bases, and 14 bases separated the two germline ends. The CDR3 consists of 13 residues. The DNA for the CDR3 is TGTGCCAGCAGTCGCACACGGGGGACGCCCCAGCATTTT. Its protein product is CASSRTRGTPQHF.